The 16 T cell receptor beta chains reported below all come from one sample, sequenced in a study of blood T cells in healthy people across ages. Through a sample-barcoded 5' primer and a J-beta primer mix, a second PCR was run for roughly 6 to 11 cycles. TCRdb used MiXCR to reprocess the 5' RACE reads, holding one entry per CDR3 protein. There are under 850,000 distinct CDR3 sequences in the sample; roughly 40% occur only once, and over 10% lies in the top ten. The specimen was blood. The origin of the receptors is a man aged 18 to 30 in good health.

This clonotype was observed a handful of times. The chain links TRBV5-6 to TRBJ1-5; D is undetermined. The CDR3 runs to 15 residues. Germline CDR1 reads SGHDT; CDR2 reads YYEEEE. Trimming shortened V by 2 bases and J by 6 bases, and 15 bases separated the two germline ends. The CDR3 DNA is TGTGCCAGCAGCTTCGGTGCGGGATTGGGTCAGCCCCAGCATTTT. As protein: CASSFGAGLGQPQHF.

DNA for the CDR3: TGCAGTGCTAGTCAGGACAGGGCCATGGATGAGCAGTTCTTC. Translating gives CSASQDRAMDEQFF. This chain connects TRBV20-1 to TRBJ2-1; 8 bases agree with TRBD1. This CDR3 contains 14 residues. J lost 8 bases, V lost 3 bases, and 9 bases had no gene match. Germline V gene lookup returns CDR1 DFQATT and CDR2 SNEGSKA (reference sequence).

V usage is TRBV20-1 and J usage is TRBJ2-2; TRBD2 matches at 10 bases. Germline CDR1 and CDR2: DFQATT and SNEGSKA (reference sequence). This CDR3 contains 13 residues. The junction had 4 bases not matched to a gene; V was cut back by 6 bases and J by 6 bases. Here the CDR3 DNA reads TGCAGTGCCCACAGCGGGAGGGCCGGGGAGCTGTTTTTT. Translating gives CSAHSGRAGELFF.

This clonotype has a count of ten or more. The chain has TRBV6-5 and TRBJ2-3, with TRBD2 matching 9 bases. Germline values: CDR1 MNHEY, CDR2 SVGAGI. V lost 2 bases and J lost 6; bases outside the gene matches: 3. CDR3 length equals 14 residues. The chain's CDR3 is CASSYVTSGDTQYF. The CDR3 DNA reads TGTGCCAGCAGTTACGTTACTAGCGGGGATACGCAGTATTTT.

Details on this clonotype: This clone may be a read error of a much larger clone one base away. V is TRBV2 and J is TRBJ2-7, with D unresolved. The J call may be in error: the DNA end matches TRBJ2-5 better. CDR3 length: 11 amino acids. From germline, CDR1 is SNHLY and CDR2 FYNNEI. DNA of the CDR3: TGTGCCAGCAGTGGCACGGAGACCCAGTACTTC. This gives the protein CASSGTETQYF.

The table lists this clonotype with a few counts. This rearrangement joins TRBV15 to TRBJ1-1; TRBD1 is a possible D gene (6 bases). V was trimmed by 8 bases and J by 3 bases, leaving 16 bases between them. The V gene's germline CDR1 is LNHNV and CDR2 YYDKDF (reference sequence). This CDR3 region has 14 residues. The CDR3 is CATVDRTGYTEAFF. CDR3 DNA sequence: TGTGCCACCGTCGATCGAACAGGGTACACTGAAGCTTTCTTT.

The genes are TRBV7-2 and TRBJ2-1; 7 bases align to TRBD2. Near its end, the DNA agrees better with TRBJ2-7, so the J call may be wrong. The CDR3 sequence is 15 residues long. Germline CDR1 reads SGHTA; CDR2 reads FQGNSA. The CDR3 coding sequence is TGTGCCAGCAGCACCCGGACTAGTAGCTACAATGAGCAGTACTTC. It specifies CASSTRTSSYNEQYF.

This clonotype has ten or more counts. DNA of the CDR3: TGTGCCAGCAGTTTATACCAACCGGGACATCCCACAGATACGCAGTATTTT. Amino acid sequence: CASSLYQPGHPTDTQYF. J is TRBJ2-3 and V is TRBV28; a possible D gene is TRBD1 (6 bases). CDR1 is MDHEN, CDR2 SYDVKM, per germline. V was pared by 1 base and J by 2 bases, with 16 bases between. The CDR3 is made up of 17 amino acids.

The chain has TRBV6-2 or TRBV6-3 and TRBJ1-2, with D maybe TRBD1 (6 bases). Between the trimmed V and J ends, which lost 6 bases and 2 bases, there was a span of 16 bases. Germline loops: CDR1 MNHEY, CDR2 SVGEGT. The CDR3 consists of 15 residues. The CDR3 nucleotides are TGTGCCAGCAGAGATTCGGGACATCAAAACTATGGCTACACCTTC. Its translation is CASRDSGHQNYGYTF.

This chain links TRBV15 with TRBJ2-7, with D possibly matching TRBD1 (5 bases). The CDR3 contains 15 residues. V was trimmed by 0 bases and J by 3 bases, leaving 12 bases between them. Germline V gene lookup returns CDR1 LNHNV and CDR2 YYDKDF (reference sequence). CDR3 in amino acids: CATSRDPGFGYEQYF. CDR3 in DNA: TGTGCCACCAGCAGAGATCCAGGGTTCGGCTACGAGCAGTACTTC.

This clonotype was counted only a few times. This chain uses TRBV20-1 with TRBJ2-7; maybe TRBD2 (6 bases). The CDR3 sequence is 14 residues long. V was clipped by 5 bases and J by 3 bases, with 17 bases between them. Germline loops: CDR1 DFQATT, CDR2 SNEGSKA (reference sequence). The CDR3 DNA sequence: TGCAGTGCTTTCGACGGGGGAGCCAACTACGAGCAGTACTTC. Translated, it gives CSAFDGGANYEQYF.

The gene calls are TRBV20-1 and TRBJ2-1; TRBD2 aligns across 13 bases. This CDR3 comprises 16 residues. The germline V gene has CDR1 DFQATT and CDR2 SNEGSKA (reference sequence). V gave up 0 bases and J gave up 9 bases; unmatched junction bases: 8. DNA of the CDR3: TGCAGTGCTAGAGATCTAGGACTAGCGGGGGTCCGTGAGCAGTTCTTC. Its translation: CSARDLGLAGVREQFF.

This clonotype has only one observation. The chain is built from TRBV4-1 and TRBJ2-1; 8 positions match TRBD1. J was trimmed by 6 bases and V by 7 bases; bases with no gene match: 8. Germline CDR1 reads MGHRA; CDR2 reads YSYEKL. CDR3 length equals 14 residues. The CDR3 coding sequence is TGCGCCAGCACCCCGGACAGGGAAGGCAATGAGCAGTTCTTC. This sequence encodes CASTPDREGNEQFF.

This clonotype turned up a few times. The J gene is TRBJ2-1, the V gene TRBV15; possibly TRBD2 for D (6 bases). The V gene's germline CDR1 is LNHNV and CDR2 YYDKDF (reference sequence). This CDR3 spans 14 amino acids. Trimming pared 4 bases from V and 2 bases from J, leaving 9 bases between. DNA for the CDR3: TGTGCCACCAGCAATAGCGGTCCCTACAATGAGCAGTTCTTC. This sequence encodes CATSNSGPYNEQFF.

This clonotype occurred once. The chain joins TRBV20-1 to TRBJ2-5; 8 bases map to TRBD1. The ends lost 2 bases at V and 2 bases at J; junction bases unmatched: 13. In germline, CDR1 is DFQATT, CDR2 SNEGSKA (reference sequence). This CDR3 is 17 amino acids long. The CDR3 here is CSARNRPWDRRQETQYF. The CDR3 DNA sequence: TGCAGTGCTAGAAATCGACCCTGGGACAGGCGGCAAGAGACCCAGTACTTC.

This clonotype was detected only a few times. The chain employs TRBV20-1 and TRBJ2-7; TRBD2 matches at 8 bases. The DNA end is more similar to TRBJ2-5, so the J call may be wrong. This CDR3 has 14 amino acids. The germline V gene has CDR1 DFQATT and CDR2 SNEGSKA (reference sequence). CDR3 DNA sequence: TGCAGTGCTGCCGGGGGGGTATTAGAAGAGACCCAGTACTTC. It specifies CSAAGGVLEETQYF.